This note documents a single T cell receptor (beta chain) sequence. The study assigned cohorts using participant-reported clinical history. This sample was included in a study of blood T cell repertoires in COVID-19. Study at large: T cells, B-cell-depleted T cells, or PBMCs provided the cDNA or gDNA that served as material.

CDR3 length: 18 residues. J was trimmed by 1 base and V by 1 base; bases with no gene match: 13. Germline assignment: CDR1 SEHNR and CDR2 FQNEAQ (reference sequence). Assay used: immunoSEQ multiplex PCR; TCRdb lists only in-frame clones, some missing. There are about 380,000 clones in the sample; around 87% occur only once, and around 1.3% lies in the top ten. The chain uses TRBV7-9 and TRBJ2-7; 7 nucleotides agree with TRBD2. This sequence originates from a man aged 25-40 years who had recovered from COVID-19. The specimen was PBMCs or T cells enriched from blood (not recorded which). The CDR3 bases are TGTGCCAGCAGCTTAGGCGGAAGTCGGGGAGGGAGGTCCTACGAGCAGTACTTC. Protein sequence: CASSLGGSRGGRSYEQYF.